The 5 T cell receptor beta chains in this list originate from one sample, sequenced in a study of T cells in Graves' hyperthyroidism and ophthalmopathy. Amplified TCR beta CDR3 regions derived from RNA transcripts. A set of HTBI primers served as the primers for a first-round RT-PCR of the TCR CDR3. Using its own MiXCR run on the multiplex PCR reads, TCRdb lists one record per CDR3 protein. The data hold about 380,000 distinct CDR3 sequences, with about 15% observed a single time. Sequencing was carried out using blood. The receptors here all came from a woman aged 25-40 years with Graves' ophthalmopathy.

The V call is TRBV3-1, the J call TRBJ2-3; TRBD1 agrees at 8 bases. Trimming cost V 1 base and J 1 base; bases outside gene matches: 1. CDR1 LGHDT and CDR2 YNNKEL come from the germline V gene (reference sequence). The CDR3 runs 15 residues. This CDR3 is CASSQVGQGTDTQYF. The CDR3 DNA reads as TGTGCCAGCAGCCAAGTGGGACAGGGCACAGATACGCAGTATTTT.

This clonotype was seen many times. The J gene is TRBJ2-7, the V gene TRBV7-2, with TRBD1 matching over 8 bases. CDR1 and CDR2 (germline): SGHTA, FQGNSA. The V and J ends lost 6 bases and 2 bases, in that order; junction bases with no gene match: 9. This CDR3 contains 15 residues. The CDR3 region is CASRTGQGGTYEQYF. CDR3 nucleotide sequence: TGTGCCAGCAGAACTGGACAGGGTGGGACCTACGAGCAGTACTTC.

This clonotype was observed many times. Here the CDR3 DNA reads TGTGCCAGCAGCTTAGCAGGAGCCACTGAAGCTTTCTTT. Encoded protein: CASSLAGATEAFF. The chain links TRBV11-2 to TRBJ1-1, with D unclear. Germline values: CDR1 SGHAT, CDR2 FQNNGV. CDR3 length equals 13 residues. The ends were cut back, 1 base at V and 4 bases at J, with 7 bases in the middle.

The genes are TRBV28 and TRBJ2-3, with 10 bases matching TRBD2. The CDR3 loop spans 15 amino acids. Germline loops: CDR1 MDHEN, CDR2 SYDVKM. After removal of 3 bases from V and 6 bases from J, the junction contained 6 bases not matched to a gene. The CDR3 DNA reads TGTGCCAGCAGTTTTGGCCTAGCGGGGGCTGATACGCAGTATTTT. Protein: CASSFGLAGADTQYF. Filled out from reference TRBV28 and TRBJ2-3, the complete variable domain reads DVKVTQSSRYLVKRTGEKVFLECVQDMDHENMFWYRQDPGLGLRLIYFSYDVKMKEKGDIPEGYSVSREKKERFSLILESASTNQTSMYLCASSFGLAGADTQYFGPGTRLTVL.

This clonotype has ten or more counts. The chain has TRBV6-1 and TRBJ1-5; D call uncertain. The germline V gene has CDR1 MNHNS and CDR2 SASEGT. The CDR3 runs to 15 residues. V shed 0 bases and J shed 4 bases, with 10 bases lying between them. The CDR3 region has the DNA TGTGCCAGCAGTGAAGCGCTTCAAGGAAATCAGCCCCAGCATTTT. Its protein is CASSEALQGNQPQHF.